The present entry profiles one T cell receptor beta chain with its context. What it binds is unknown. Noted time point: week 23, last vaccination. In every dose of vaccine, 300 ug of mutant IDH1 20-mer peptide was given alongside topical imiquimod. The sample comes from a study of a mutant IDH1 vaccine in newly diagnosed glioma. This CDR3 is built from 11 residues. Trimming removed 5 bases at V and 8 bases at J, with 9 bases between. Germline CDR1 is MDHEN and CDR2 is SYDVKM. Only in-frame clones appear in the TCRdb table, and some are missing; sequencing was by immunoSEQ multiplex PCR. Here the sample spans approximately 45,000 clones, 85% to 95% being singletons.

The V and J genes are TRBV28 and TRBJ1-2, with D maybe TRBD1 (5 bases). The sequencing here drew on PBMCs, taken from a glioma patient whose treatment included an IDH1 peptide vaccine. The origin of this receptor is a man aged 45-60 years with glioma. The CDR3 DNA sequence: TGTGCCAGCAGTGGGGGGTTAGGCTACACCTTC. Its protein is CASSGGLGYTF.